A selection of T cell receptor beta chains follows, all from one sample in a study of blood T cell repertoires in COVID-19. Generated by immunoSEQ multiplex PCR, the TCRdb table keeps only in-frame clones and is missing some. The data hold roughly 300,000 clones, with around 82% observed a single time. The sample comprised peripheral blood. Receptors originate from a woman aged 45-60 years who had recovered from COVID-19. CDR3s include the opening cysteine and the closing phenylalanine or tryptophan. A D gene is named only where the DNA matches it firmly. Not all rows give a size; the values are once, few, many and, for expanded clones, a class.

TRBJ1-1,TRBV12-5,13,-,-,CASAHRQSTEAFF,TGTGCTAGTGCACACAGACAATCAACTGAAGCTTTCTTT
TRBJ2-2,TRBV5-4,16,-,TRBD2,CASSSSGTSGTRELFF,TGTGCCAGCAGCTCCTCCGGGACTAGCGGGACTCGGGAGCTGTTTTTT
TRBJ1-2,TRBV4-3,17,once,TRBD1,CASSQEAAGGTNYGYTF,TGCGCCAGCAGCCAAGAAGCCGCAGGGGGCACTAACTATGGCTACACCTTC
TRBJ2-1,TRBV5-1,15,once,-,CASSEGGASYNEQFF,TGCGCCAGCAGCGAAGGGGGGGCCTCCTACAATGAGCAGTTCTTC
TRBJ1-1,TRBV30,14,-,TRBD1,CAWRFVTGGTEAFF,TGTGCCTGGCGTTTCGTTACAGGGGGCACTGAAGCTTTCTTT
TRBJ2-7,TRBV4-2,14,-,-,CASSRETASYEQYF,TGTGCCAGCTCACGGGAGACTGCCTCCTACGAGCAGTACTTC
TRBJ2-7,TRBV18,14,-,-,CASSPPAEPYEQYF,TGTGCCAGCTCACCACCGGCAGAACCCTACGAGCAGTACTTC
TRBJ2-1,TRBV4-3,16,-,-,CASSPVGRTDYNEQFF,TGCGCCAGCAGCCCCGTAGGTCGGACAGACTACAATGAGCAGTTCTTC
TRBJ1-1,TRBV3-1/TRBV3-2,18,once,-,CASSQDLISRAGPTEAFF,TGTGCCAGCAGCCAAGATCTTATCTCAAGGGCAGGGCCCACTGAAGCTTTCTTT
TRBJ2-7,TRBV6-5,13,many,-,CASSFEGAYEQYF,TGTGCCAGCAGTTTTGAGGGAGCCTACGAGCAGTACTTC